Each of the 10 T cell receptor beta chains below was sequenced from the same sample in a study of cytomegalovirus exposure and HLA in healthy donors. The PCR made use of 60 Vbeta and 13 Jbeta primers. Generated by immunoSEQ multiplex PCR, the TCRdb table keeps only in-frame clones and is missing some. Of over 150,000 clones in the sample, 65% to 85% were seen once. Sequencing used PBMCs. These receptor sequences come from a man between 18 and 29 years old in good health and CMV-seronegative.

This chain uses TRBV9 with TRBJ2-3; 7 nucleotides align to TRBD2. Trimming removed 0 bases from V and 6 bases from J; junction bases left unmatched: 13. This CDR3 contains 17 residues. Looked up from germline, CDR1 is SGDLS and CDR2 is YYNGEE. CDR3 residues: CASSVGGGGRGSDTQYF. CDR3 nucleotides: TGTGCCAGCAGCGTAGGGGGGGGAGGTCGGGGCTCGGATACGCAGTATTTT. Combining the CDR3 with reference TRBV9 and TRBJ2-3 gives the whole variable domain DSGVTQTPKHLITATGQRVTLRCSPRSGDLSVYWYQQSLDQGLQFLIQYYNGEERAKGNILERFSAQQFPDLHSELNLSSLELGDSALYFCASSVGGGGRGSDTQYFGPGTRLTVL.

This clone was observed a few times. The CDR3 bases are TGTGCCAGCAGCCCCCAGGAACTAGCAGAGCAAGAGACCCAGTACTTC. Its translation: CASSPQELAEQETQYF. V and J are TRBV4-2 and TRBJ2-5; D is perhaps TRBD2 (6 bases). Germline V CDR1 and CDR2: LGHNA, YNFKEQ. The CDR3 consists of 16 residues. V was clipped by 4 bases and J by 2 bases, with 17 bases between them.

CDR3 region: CASHRDNLSYEQYV. In DNA form, the CDR3 reads TGTGCCAGCCACCGGGACAACCTCTCCTACGAGCAGTACGTC. V usage is TRBV6-1 and J usage is TRBJ2-7; D is possibly TRBD1 (6 bases). The length of the CDR3 is 14 residues. In germline, CDR1 is MNHNS, CDR2 SASEGT. The V end was cut by 8 bases, the J end by 0 bases, with 14 bases between.

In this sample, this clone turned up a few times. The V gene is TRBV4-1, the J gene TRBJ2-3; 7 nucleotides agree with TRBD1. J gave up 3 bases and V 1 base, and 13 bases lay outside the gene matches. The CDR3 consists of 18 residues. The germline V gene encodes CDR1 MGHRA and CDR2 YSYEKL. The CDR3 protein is CASSQVVSVTGKTDTQYF. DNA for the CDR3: TGCGCCAGCAGCCAAGTTGTATCGGTGACAGGGAAAACAGATACGCAGTATTTT.

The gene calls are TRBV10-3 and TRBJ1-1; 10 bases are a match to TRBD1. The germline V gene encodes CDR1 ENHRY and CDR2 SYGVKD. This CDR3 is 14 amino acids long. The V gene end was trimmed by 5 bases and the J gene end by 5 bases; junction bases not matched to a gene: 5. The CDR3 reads CAISKGQGETEAFF. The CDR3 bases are TGTGCCATCAGTAAAGGACAGGGGGAAACTGAAGCTTTCTTT.

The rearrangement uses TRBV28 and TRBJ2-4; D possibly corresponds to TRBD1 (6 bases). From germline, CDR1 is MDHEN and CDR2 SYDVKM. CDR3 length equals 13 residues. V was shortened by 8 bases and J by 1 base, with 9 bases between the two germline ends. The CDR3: CASSRGAKNIQYF. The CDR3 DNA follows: TGTGCCAGCTCTAGGGGGGCCAAAAACATTCAGTACTTC. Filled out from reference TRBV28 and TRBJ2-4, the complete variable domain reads DVKVTQSSRYLVKRTGEKVFLECVQDMDHENMFWYRQDPGLGLRLIYFSYDVKMKEKGDIPEGYSVSREKKERFSLILESASTNQTSMYLCASSRGAKNIQYFGAGTRLSVL.

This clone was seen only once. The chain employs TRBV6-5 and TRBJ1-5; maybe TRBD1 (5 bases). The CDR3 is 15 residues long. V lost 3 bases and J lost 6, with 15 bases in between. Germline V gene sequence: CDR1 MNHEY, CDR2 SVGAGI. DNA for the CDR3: TGTGCCAGCAGTTATTCATATTATCAGGGTCAGCCCCAGCATTTT. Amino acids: CASSYSYYQGQPQHF.

The CDR3 coding sequence is TGTGCCAGCAGCTTGGGACTAGCGGGGGGCCTCCCCGGGGAGCTGTTTTTT. It encodes CASSLGLAGGLPGELFF. V and J are TRBV7-9 and TRBJ2-2, with TRBD2 matching over 15 bases. Per the germline V gene, CDR1 is SEHNR and CDR2 is FQNEAQ (reference sequence). Unmatched junction bases numbered 5, after V lost 3 bases and J lost 6 bases. The CDR3 has 17 amino acids.

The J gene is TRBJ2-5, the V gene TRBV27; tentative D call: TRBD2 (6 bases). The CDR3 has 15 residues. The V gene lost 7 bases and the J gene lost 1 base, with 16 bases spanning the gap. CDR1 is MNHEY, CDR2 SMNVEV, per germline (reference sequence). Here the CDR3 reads CASTFRAGIQETQYF. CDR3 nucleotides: TGTGCCAGCACCTTTCGTGCGGGGATCCAAGAGACCCAGTACTTC.

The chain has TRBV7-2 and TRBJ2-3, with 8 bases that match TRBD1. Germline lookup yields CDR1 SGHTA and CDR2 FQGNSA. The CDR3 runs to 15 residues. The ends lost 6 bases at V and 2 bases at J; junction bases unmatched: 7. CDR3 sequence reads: CASSTGGSLTDTQYF. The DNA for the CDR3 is TGTGCCAGCAGTACAGGGGGTTCCCTCACAGATACGCAGTATTTT.